This T cell receptor beta chain stems from a study of cytomegalovirus exposure and HLA in healthy donors. As for the study in general: Researchers found that about 84% of 350 to 500 genotyped donors fell within the Caucasian-associated ancestry cluster.

The study sampled nominally healthy donors, though unrecorded immune exposures were likely. The study ran its PCR with 60 Vbeta and 13 Jbeta primers. Sequencing used immunoSEQ multiplex PCR; TCRdb keeps in-frame clones, though not all of them. Among 90,000 or so clones listed, roughly four fifths were seen once. General study results and limits: Associated with cytomegalovirus, according to the listing, were approximately 160 TCR beta chains.

The trim removed 3 bases at V and 11 bases at J, leaving 9 bases unmatched. CDR1 and CDR2 (germline): GTSNPN, SVGIG (reference sequence). CDR3 length: 12 amino acids. Concerning this clone: Its antigen remains unidentified.

The genes are TRBV30 and TRBJ2-5; 7 bases line up with TRBD2. Sequenced sample: PBMCs. This clonotype was obtained from a man aged 30 to 39 in good health and CMV-seropositive. In DNA, the CDR3 is TGTGCCTGGAGGCCCTGGGGGGGAGAGCAGTACTTC. Translating gives CAWRPWGGEQYF.